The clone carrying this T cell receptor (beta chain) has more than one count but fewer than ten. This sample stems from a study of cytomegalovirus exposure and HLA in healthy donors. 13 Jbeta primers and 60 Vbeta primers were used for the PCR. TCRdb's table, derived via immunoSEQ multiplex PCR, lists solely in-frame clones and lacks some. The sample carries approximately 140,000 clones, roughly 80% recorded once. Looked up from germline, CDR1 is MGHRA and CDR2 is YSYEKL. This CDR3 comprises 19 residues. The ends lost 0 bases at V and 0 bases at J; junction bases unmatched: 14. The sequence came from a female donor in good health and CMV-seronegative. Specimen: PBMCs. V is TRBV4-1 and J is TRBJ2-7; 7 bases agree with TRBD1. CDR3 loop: CASSQDLQSDRVFSYEQYF. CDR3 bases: TGCGCCAGCAGCCAAGATCTACAGTCAGACAGGGTATTCTCCTACGAGCAGTACTTC.